This T cell receptor beta chain originates from a study of PD-L1 blockade in urothelial cancer. Study in general: Most patients, about 85% of the roughly 29, were males with bladder-origin cancer. Prior chemotherapy in patients spanned 0 to 3 regimens. Peripheral blood specimens exhibited a median yield of about 140,000 T cells.

This CDR3 is built from 13 residues. The V and J ends lost 6 bases and 1 base respectively, with 9 bases between them. Germline V gene lookup returns CDR1 MNHNS and CDR2 SASEGT. This table comes from immunoSEQ multiplex PCR, and its TCRdb copy is limited to in-frame clones, with some not included. The sample yields around 87,000 clones, approximately 87% seen once. As for time point: peripheral blood 6 weeks after treatment start. V and J are TRBV6-1 and TRBJ1-2; unclear D gene. The starting material was PBMCs, obtained around atezolizumab (anti-PD-L1) treatment. This TCR was sampled from an older man with urothelial cancer. CDR3 bases: TGTGCCAGCAGCGGCGGCTTTAACTATGGCTACACCTTC. Protein: CASSGGFNYGYTF.